This TCR beta chain was sequenced for a study of T cells after yellow fever vaccination. TCRdb ran MiXCR on the 5' RACE reads and lists one entry per CDR3 protein. The data hold 150,000 to 200,000 distinct CDR3 sequences, with approximately 11% observed a single time. This clonotype was seen repeatedly, ten times or more. With V trimmed by 4 bases and J by 9 bases, 3 bases remained unmatched. The length of the CDR3 is 13 residues. Germline loops: CDR1 SNHLY, CDR2 FYNNEI. The sequence was collected from a man younger than 30 who received the YFV17D yellow fever vaccine. This specimen consisted of CD8+ T cells sorted from PBMCs, obtained 15 days after the yellow fever booster vaccination. The chain uses TRBV2 and TRBJ1-6; 7 positions match TRBD1. The CDR3 region has the DNA TGTGCCAGCAGTGCACAGGGGTCTTCACCCCTCCACTTT. Its translation is CASSAQGSSPLHF.